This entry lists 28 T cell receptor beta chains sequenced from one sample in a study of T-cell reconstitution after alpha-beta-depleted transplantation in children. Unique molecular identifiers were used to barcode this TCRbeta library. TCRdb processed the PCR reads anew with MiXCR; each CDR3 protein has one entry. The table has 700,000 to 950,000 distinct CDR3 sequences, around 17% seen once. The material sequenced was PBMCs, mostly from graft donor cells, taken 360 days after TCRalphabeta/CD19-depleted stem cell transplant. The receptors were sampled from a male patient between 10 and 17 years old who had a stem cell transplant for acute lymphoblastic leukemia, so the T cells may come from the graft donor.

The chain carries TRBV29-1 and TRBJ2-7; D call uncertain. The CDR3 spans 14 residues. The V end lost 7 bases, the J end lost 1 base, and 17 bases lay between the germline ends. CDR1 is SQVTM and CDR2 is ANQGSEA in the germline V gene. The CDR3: CSAKKGGSSYEQYF. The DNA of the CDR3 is TGCAGCGCCAAAAAGGGTGGCAGTTCCTACGAGCAGTACTTC.

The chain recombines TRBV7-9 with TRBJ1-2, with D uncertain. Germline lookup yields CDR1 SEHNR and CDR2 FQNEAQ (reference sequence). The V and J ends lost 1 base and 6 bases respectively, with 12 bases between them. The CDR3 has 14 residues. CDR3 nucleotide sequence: TGTGCCAGCAGCTTAGTTGGAGGGAGGGATGGCTACACCTTC. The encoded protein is CASSLVGGRDGYTF.

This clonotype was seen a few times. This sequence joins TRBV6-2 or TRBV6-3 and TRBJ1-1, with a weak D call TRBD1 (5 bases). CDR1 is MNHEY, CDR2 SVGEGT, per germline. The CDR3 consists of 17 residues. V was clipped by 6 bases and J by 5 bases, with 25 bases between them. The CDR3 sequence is CASRETRDRPPETEAFF. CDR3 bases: TGTGCCAGCAGGGAGACGCGGGACCGACCCCCGGAGACTGAAGCTTTCTTT.

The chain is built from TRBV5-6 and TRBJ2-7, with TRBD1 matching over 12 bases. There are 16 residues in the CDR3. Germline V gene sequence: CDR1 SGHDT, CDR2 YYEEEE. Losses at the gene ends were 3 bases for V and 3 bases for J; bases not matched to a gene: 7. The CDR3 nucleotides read TGTGCCAGCAGCTCCGGGACAGGGGGCCCGTACTACGAGCAGTACTTC. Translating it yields CASSSGTGGPYYEQYF.

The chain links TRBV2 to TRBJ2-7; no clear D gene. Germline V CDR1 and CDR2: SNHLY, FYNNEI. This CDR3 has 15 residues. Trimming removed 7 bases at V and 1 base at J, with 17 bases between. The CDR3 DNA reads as TGTGCCAGCACCCTAAGGGATGCAAAATCCTACGAGCAGTACTTC. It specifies CASTLRDAKSYEQYF.

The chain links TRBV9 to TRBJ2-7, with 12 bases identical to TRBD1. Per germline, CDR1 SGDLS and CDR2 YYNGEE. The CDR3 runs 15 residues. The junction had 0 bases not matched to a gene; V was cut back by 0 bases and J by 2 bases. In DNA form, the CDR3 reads TGTGCCAGCAGCGTAGGGGACAGGGGGCCCTACGAGCAGTACTTC. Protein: CASSVGDRGPYEQYF.

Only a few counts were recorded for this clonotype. The CDR3 sequence: CASSITEASYEQYF. DNA of the CDR3: TGTGCCAGCAGCATCACGGAGGCTTCCTACGAGCAGTACTTC. This rearrangement joins TRBV7-9 to TRBJ2-7, with D perhaps TRBD2 (5 bases). The CDR3 has 14 amino acids. Between the trimmed V and J ends, which lost 5 bases and 1 base, there was a span of 12 bases. The germline CDR1 and CDR2 sequences are SEHNR and FQNEAQ (reference sequence).

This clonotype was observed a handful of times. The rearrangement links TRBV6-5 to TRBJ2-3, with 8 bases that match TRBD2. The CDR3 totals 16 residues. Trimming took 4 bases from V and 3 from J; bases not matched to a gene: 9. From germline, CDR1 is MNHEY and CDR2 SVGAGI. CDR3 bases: TGTGCCAGCAGTTTTACTAGCGGAAGGGGAACAGATACGCAGTATTTT. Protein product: CASSFTSGRGTDTQYF.

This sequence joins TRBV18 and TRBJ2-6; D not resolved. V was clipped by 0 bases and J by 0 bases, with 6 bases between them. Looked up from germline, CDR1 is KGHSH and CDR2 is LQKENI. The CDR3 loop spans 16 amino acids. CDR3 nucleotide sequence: TGTGCCAGCTCACCACCGGACGCCTCTGGGGCCAACGTCCTGACTTTC. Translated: CASSPPDASGANVLTF.

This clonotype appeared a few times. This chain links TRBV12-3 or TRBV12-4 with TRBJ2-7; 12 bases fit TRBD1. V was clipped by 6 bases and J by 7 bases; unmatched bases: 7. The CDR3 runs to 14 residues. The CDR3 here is CASRPGQGAGEQYF. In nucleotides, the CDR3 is TGTGCCAGCAGACCGGGACAGGGGGCCGGGGAGCAGTACTTC.

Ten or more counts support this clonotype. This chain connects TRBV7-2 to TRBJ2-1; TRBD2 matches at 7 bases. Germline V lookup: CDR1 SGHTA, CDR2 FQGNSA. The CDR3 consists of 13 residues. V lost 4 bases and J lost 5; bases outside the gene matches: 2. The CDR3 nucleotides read TGTGCCAGCAGCTCTAGCGGCAACAATGAGCAGTTCTTC. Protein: CASSSSGNNEQFF.

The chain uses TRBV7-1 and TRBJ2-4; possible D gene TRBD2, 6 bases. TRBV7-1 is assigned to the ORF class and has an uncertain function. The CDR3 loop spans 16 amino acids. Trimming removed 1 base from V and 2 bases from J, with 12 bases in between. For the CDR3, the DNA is TGTGCCAGCAGCTCAGGGTTCGGGGGTCCCAAAAACATTCAGTACTTC. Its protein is CASSSGFGGPKNIQYF.

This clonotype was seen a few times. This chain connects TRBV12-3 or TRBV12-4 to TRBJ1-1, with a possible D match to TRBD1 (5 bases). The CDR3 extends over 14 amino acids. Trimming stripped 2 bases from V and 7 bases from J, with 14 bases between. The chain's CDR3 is CASSLNSGIGEAFF. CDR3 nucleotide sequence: TGTGCCAGCAGTTTAAATTCAGGGATAGGTGAAGCTTTCTTT.

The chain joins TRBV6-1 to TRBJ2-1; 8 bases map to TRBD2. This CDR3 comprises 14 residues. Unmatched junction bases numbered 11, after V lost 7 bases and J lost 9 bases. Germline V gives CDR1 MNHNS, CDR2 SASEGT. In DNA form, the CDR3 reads TGTGCCAGCACTACTAGCGGAGTTGGAGGTGAGCAGTTCTTC. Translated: CASTTSGVGGEQFF.

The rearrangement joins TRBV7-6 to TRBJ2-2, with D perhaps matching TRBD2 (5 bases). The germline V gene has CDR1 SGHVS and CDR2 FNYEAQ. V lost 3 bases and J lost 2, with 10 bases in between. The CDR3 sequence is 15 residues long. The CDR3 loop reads CASSFLASNTGELFF. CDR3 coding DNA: TGTGCCAGCAGCTTTTTAGCGAGTAACACCGGGGAGCTGTTTTTT.

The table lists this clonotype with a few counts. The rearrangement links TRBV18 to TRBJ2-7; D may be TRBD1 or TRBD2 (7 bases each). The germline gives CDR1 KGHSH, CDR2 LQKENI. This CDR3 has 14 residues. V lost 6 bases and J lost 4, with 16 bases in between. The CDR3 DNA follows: TGTGCCAGCTCCAGCGGCAGGGGGGGTTACGAGCAGTACTTC. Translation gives CASSSGRGGYEQYF. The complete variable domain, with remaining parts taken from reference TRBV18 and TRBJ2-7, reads NAGVMQNPRHLVRRRGQEARLRCSPMKGHSHVYWYRQLPEEGLKFMVYLQKENIIDESGMPKERFSAEFPKEGPSILRIQQVVRGDSAAYFCASSSGRGGYEQYFGPGTRLTVT.

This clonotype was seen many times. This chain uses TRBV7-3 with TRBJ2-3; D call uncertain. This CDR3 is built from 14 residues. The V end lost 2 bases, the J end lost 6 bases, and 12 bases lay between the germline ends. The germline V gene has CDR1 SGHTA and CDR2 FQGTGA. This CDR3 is CASSLFGVGDTQYF. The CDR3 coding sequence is TGTGCCAGCAGCTTATTTGGTGTTGGGGATACGCAGTATTTT.

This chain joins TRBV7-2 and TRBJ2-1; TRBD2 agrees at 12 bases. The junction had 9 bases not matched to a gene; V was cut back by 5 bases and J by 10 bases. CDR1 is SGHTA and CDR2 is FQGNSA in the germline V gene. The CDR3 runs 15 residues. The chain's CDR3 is CASSPSGTSGLEQFF. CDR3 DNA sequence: TGTGCCAGCAGCCCATCGGGGACTAGCGGGCTAGAGCAGTTCTTC.

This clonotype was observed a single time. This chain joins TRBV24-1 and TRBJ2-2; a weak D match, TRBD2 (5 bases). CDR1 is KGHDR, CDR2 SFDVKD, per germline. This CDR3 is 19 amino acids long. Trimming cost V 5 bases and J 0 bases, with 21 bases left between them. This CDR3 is CATSAPLRVGLSNTGELFF. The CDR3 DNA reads TGTGCCACCAGTGCCCCATTACGAGTCGGACTCTCGAACACCGGGGAGCTGTTTTTT.

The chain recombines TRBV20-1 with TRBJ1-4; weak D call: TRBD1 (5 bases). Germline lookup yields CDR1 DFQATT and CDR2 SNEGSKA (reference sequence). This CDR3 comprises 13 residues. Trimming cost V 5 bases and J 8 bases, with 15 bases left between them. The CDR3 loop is CSARGPLREKLFF. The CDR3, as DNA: TGCAGTGCTCGGGGCCCCCTCCGAGAAAAACTGTTTTTT.

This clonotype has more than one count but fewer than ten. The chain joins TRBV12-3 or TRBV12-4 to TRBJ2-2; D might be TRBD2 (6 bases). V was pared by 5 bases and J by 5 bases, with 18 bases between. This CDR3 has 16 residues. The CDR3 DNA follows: TGTGCCAGCAGTCTATGGAGGGGCGGGCCTACCGGGGAGCTGTTTTTT. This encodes CASSLWRGGPTGELFF.

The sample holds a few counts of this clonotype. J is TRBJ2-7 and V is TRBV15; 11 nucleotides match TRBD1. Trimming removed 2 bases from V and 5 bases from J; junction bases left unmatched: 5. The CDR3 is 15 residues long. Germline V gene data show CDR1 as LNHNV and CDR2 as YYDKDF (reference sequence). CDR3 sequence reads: CATSRPGTGGHEQYF. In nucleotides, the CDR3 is TGTGCCACCAGCAGACCCGGGACAGGGGGTCACGAGCAGTACTTC.

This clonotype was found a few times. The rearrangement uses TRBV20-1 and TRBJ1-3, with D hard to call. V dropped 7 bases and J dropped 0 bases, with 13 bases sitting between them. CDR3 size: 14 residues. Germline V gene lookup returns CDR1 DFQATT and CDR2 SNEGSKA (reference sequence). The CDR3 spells CSGKDRTSGNTIYF. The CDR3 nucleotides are TGCAGTGGCAAAGACCGTACCTCTGGAAACACCATATATTTT.

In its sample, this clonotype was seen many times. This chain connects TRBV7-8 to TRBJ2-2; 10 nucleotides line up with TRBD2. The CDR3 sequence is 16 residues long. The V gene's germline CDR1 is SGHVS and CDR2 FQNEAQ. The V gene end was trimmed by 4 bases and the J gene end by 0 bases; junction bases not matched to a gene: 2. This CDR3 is CASSSGLATNTGELFF. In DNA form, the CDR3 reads TGTGCCAGCAGCTCGGGACTAGCGACGAACACCGGGGAGCTGTTTTTT.

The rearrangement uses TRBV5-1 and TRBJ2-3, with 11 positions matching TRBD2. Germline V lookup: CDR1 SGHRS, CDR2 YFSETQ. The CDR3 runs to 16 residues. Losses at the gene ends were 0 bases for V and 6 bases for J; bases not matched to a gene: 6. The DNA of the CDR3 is TGCGCCAGCAGCTTGGGGACTAGCGGGTCGATTGATACGCAGTATTTT. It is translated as CASSLGTSGSIDTQYF.

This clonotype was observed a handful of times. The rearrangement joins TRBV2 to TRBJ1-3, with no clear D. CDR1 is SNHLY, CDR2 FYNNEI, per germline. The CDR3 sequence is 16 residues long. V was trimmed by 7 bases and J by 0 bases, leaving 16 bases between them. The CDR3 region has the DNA TGTGCCAGCAAAGCAAGCAGACTTCTCTCTGGAAACACCATATATTTT. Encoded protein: CASKASRLLSGNTIYF.

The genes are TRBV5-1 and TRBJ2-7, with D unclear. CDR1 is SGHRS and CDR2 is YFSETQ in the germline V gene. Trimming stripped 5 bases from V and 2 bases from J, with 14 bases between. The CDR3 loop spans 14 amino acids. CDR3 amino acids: CASRSSLETYEQYF. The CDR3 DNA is TGCGCCAGCAGAAGCAGCTTAGAAACCTACGAGCAGTACTTC.

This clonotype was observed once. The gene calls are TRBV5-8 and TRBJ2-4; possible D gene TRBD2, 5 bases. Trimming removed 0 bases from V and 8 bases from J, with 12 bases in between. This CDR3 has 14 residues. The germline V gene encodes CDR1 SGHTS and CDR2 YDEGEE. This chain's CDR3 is CASSLVPGVDIQYF. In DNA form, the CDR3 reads TGTGCCAGCAGCTTGGTCCCCGGGGTGGACATTCAGTACTTC.